The 27 T cell receptor beta chains presented below share a single source sample, sequenced in a study of radiotherapy plus CTLA-4 blockade in lung cancer. Method: immunoSEQ multiplex PCR; TCRdb's copy keeps in-frame clones and lacks some. The table shows 80,000 to 95,000 clones, with roughly four fifths occurring only once. The specimen was peripheral blood, collected from a patient treated with radiotherapy plus ipilimumab. The source of these receptors is a human donor with non-small cell lung cancer who had stable disease on radiotherapy plus ipilimumab.

The count of this clone is one. This sequence joins TRBV2 and TRBJ2-5; 11 bases line up with TRBD1. The CDR3 contains 15 residues. The germline gives CDR1 SNHLY, CDR2 FYNNEI. V dropped 5 bases and J dropped 4; count of bases not matched to a gene: 6. The CDR3 nucleotides read TGTGCCAGCAGTCCGGACAGGGGGCGAGGAGAGACCCAGTACTTC. It translates to CASSPDRGRGETQYF.

This sequence joins TRBV28 and TRBJ1-6; 8 bases align to TRBD1. Trimming took 4 bases from V and 6 from J; bases not matched to a gene: 11. This CDR3 comprises 17 residues. CDR1 and CDR2 from the germline V gene are MDHEN and SYDVKM. CDR3 DNA: TGTGCCAGCAGTTCCAATATGCCCGACAGGGGTAATTCACCCCTCCACTTT. Amino acid sequence: CASSSNMPDRGNSPLHF.

The J gene is TRBJ1-4, the V gene TRBV7-9; 8 bases align to TRBD1. The CDR3 is made up of 15 amino acids. V lost 5 bases and J lost 6; bases outside the gene matches: 8. The germline V gene encodes CDR1 SEHNR and CDR2 FQNEAQ (reference sequence). The CDR3 DNA follows: TGTGCCAGCAGCCCCCCCAGGGGGCTAGATGAAAAACTGTTTTTT. This codes for CASSPPRGLDEKLFF.

The chain has TRBV5-7 and TRBJ1-1; no firm D call. TRBV5-7 is an ORF, and what it does is uncertain. The V end lost 1 base, the J end lost 6 bases, and 10 bases lay between the germline ends. The CDR3 totals 13 residues. The CDR3 nucleotides read TGTGCCAGCAGCTTGTTGGCGAGGCCTGAAGCTTTCTTT. This encodes CASSLLARPEAFF.

The chain is built from TRBV27 and TRBJ2-3; D not certain. V lost 0 bases and J 2 bases, leaving 6 bases between the germline ends. CDR3 length equals 14 residues. Per the germline V gene, CDR1 is MNHEY and CDR2 is SMNVEV (reference sequence). The CDR3 loop reads CASSLSDVTDTQYF. The CDR3, as DNA: TGTGCCAGCAGTTTATCGGATGTCACAGATACGCAGTATTTT.

The chain joins TRBV9 to TRBJ1-1; D is perhaps TRBD1 (5 bases). The V gene's germline CDR1 is SGDLS and CDR2 YYNGEE. The CDR3 loop spans 16 amino acids. Trimming stripped 0 bases from V and 3 bases from J, with 15 bases between. The CDR3 loop reads CASSVEGREFDTEAFF. Here the CDR3 DNA reads TGTGCCAGCAGCGTAGAGGGCAGGGAATTCGACACTGAAGCTTTCTTT.

The chain carries TRBV9 and TRBJ2-7; the D is unclear. V lost 2 bases to trimming and J lost 3 bases, with 3 bases between them. Germline CDR1 and CDR2: SGDLS and YYNGEE. This CDR3 spans 11 amino acids. CDR3 sequence reads: CASSVNYEQYF. The CDR3 nucleotides read TGTGCCAGCAGCGTGAACTACGAGCAGTACTTC.

Written as DNA, the CDR3 is TGTGCCAGCAGTCCCCGCTCTGGGGCCAACGTCCTGACTTTC. Protein: CASSPRSGANVLTF. The chain has TRBV27 and TRBJ2-6; D remains ambiguous. Per the germline V gene, CDR1 is MNHEY and CDR2 is SMNVEV (reference sequence). Trimming shortened V by 5 bases and J by 0 bases, and 5 bases separated the two germline ends. The CDR3 consists of 14 residues.

CDR3 in amino acids: CASSRQRQETQYF. CDR3 in DNA: TGTGCCAGCAGTCGCCAGCGGCAAGAGACCCAGTACTTC. The V and J genes are TRBV2 and TRBJ2-5; possibly TRBD2 for D (5 bases). Per the germline V gene, CDR1 is SNHLY and CDR2 is FYNNEI. CDR3 length equals 13 residues. Trimming pared 5 bases from V and 2 bases from J, leaving 9 bases between. The entire variable domain, with the rest obtained from reference TRBV2 and TRBJ2-5, is as follows: EPEVTQTPSHQVTQMGQEVILRCVPISNHLYFYWYRQILGQKVEFLVSFYNNEISEKSEIFDDQFSVERPDGSNFTLKIRSTKLEDSAMYFCASSRQRQETQYFGPGTRLLVL.

This chain uses TRBV28 with TRBJ1-2; weak D call: TRBD1 (5 bases). The CDR3 contains 15 residues. V was trimmed by 3 bases and J by 6 bases, leaving 17 bases between them. Germline lookup yields CDR1 MDHEN and CDR2 SYDVKM. The CDR3 is CASSFLGQSKDGYTF. DNA for the CDR3: TGTGCCAGCAGTTTTTTAGGACAATCAAAGGATGGCTACACCTTC.

This clone was counted a few times. The rearrangement uses TRBV10-3 and TRBJ2-2, with D perhaps matching TRBD1 (5 bases). CDR1 and CDR2 (germline): ENHRY, SYGVKD. Trimming stripped 4 bases from V and 4 bases from J, with 7 bases between. The CDR3 runs to 13 residues. DNA of the CDR3: TGTGCCATCAGTGGAACAGGCACCGGGGAGCTGTTTTTT. It specifies CAISGTGTGELFF.

This clone has only a few counts. The chain has TRBV10-1 and TRBJ2-6, with unresolved D. Trimming stripped 2 bases from V and 2 bases from J, with 7 bases between. CDR3 length equals 15 residues. Germline-derived CDR1 and CDR2 are WNHNN and SYGVQD (reference sequence). The CDR3 coding sequence is TGCGCCAGCAGTGAGAAGAGGACTGGGGCCAACGTCCTGACTTTC. This codes for CASSEKRTGANVLTF.

The chain joins TRBV18 to TRBJ2-7; 7 bases fit TRBD1. Germline values: CDR1 KGHSH, CDR2 LQKENI. CDR3 length: 14 amino acids. V shed 1 base, J shed 2 bases, and the junction held 2 bases outside the gene matches. This CDR3 reads CASSPLQGAYEQYF. The CDR3 region has the DNA TGTGCCAGCTCACCACTCCAGGGGGCCTACGAGCAGTACTTC.

The V call is TRBV7-9, the J call TRBJ2-2; D is ambiguous. Germline loops: CDR1 SEHNR, CDR2 FQNEAQ (reference sequence). The CDR3 runs 15 residues. The V end lost 1 base, the J end lost 3 bases, and 9 bases lay between the germline ends. CDR3 DNA: TGTGCCAGCAGCTTAGGACGCAGCTACACCGGGGAGCTGTTTTTT. This sequence encodes CASSLGRSYTGELFF.

The chain recombines TRBV7-6 with TRBJ2-7; 8 bases align to TRBD1. J lost 4 bases, V lost 2 bases, and 7 bases had no gene match. Germline-derived CDR1 and CDR2 are SGHVS and FNYEAQ. This CDR3 spans 15 amino acids. CDR3 nucleotides: TGTGCCAGCAGCTTAAATGTCCAGGGGGCTTACGAGCAGTACTTC. Its protein product is CASSLNVQGAYEQYF.

The chain has TRBV6-4 and TRBJ1-5; no firm D call. V dropped 7 bases and J dropped 1 base, with 17 bases sitting between them. Germline V gives CDR1 MRHNA, CDR2 SNTAGT. This CDR3 region has 16 residues. This chain's CDR3 is CASTSGWVMSNQPQHF. The CDR3, as DNA: TGTGCCAGCACCTCAGGTTGGGTTATGAGCAATCAGCCCCAGCATTTT.

V is TRBV13 and J is TRBJ2-7, with D possibly matching TRBD2 (6 bases). Trimming took off 5 bases at V and 6 bases at J, with 14 bases between the two ends. Germline assignment: CDR1 PRHDT and CDR2 FYEKMQ (reference sequence). This CDR3 comprises 13 residues. The CDR3 sequence: CASSAGSKGEQYF. CDR3 sequence (DNA): TGTGCCAGCAGCGCCGGGAGTAAGGGCGAGCAGTACTTC.

The chain employs TRBV25-1 and TRBJ2-3; 9 bases are shared with TRBD2. From germline, CDR1 is MGHDK and CDR2 SYGVNS. V dropped 8 bases and J dropped 6; count of bases not matched to a gene: 3. The CDR3 has 12 residues. For the CDR3, the DNA is TGTGCCAGCTGGACTAGCGACGATACGCAGTATTTT. It is translated as CASWTSDDTQYF. The full variable domain, rest sourced from reference TRBV25-1 and TRBJ2-3, is EADIYQTPRYLVIGTGKKITLECSQTMGHDKMYWYQQDPGMELHLIHYSYGVNSTEKGDLSSESTVSRIRTEHFPLTLESARPSHTSQYLCASWTSDDTQYFGPGTRLTVL.

The chain uses TRBV6-1 and TRBJ2-5; D is unresolved. Looked up from germline, CDR1 is MNHNS and CDR2 is SASEGT. CDR3 length: 14 amino acids. Trimming took 2 bases from V and 1 from J, leaving 8 bases between them. The CDR3 bases are TGTGCCAGCAGTGAAAGCACAGCCCAAGAGACCCAGTACTTC. Translation gives CASSESTAQETQYF.

The CDR3 here is CASREEIQVYYEQYF. The DNA of the CDR3 is TGTGCCAGCAGGGAGGAGATACAGGTATACTACGAGCAGTACTTC. The rearrangement joins TRBV6-1 to TRBJ2-7, with D perhaps assigned TRBD1 or TRBD2 (5 bases each). Germline V CDR1 and CDR2: MNHNS, SASEGT. The germline V and J ends were trimmed by 6 bases and 3 bases, with 18 bases remaining between them. The CDR3 totals 15 residues.

J is TRBJ1-2 and V is TRBV19; 7 bases agree with TRBD1. The CDR3 is 15 amino acids. The V gene end was trimmed by 4 bases and the J gene end by 6 bases; junction bases not matched to a gene: 11. In germline, CDR1 is LNHDA, CDR2 SQIVND (reference sequence). The CDR3 region is CASSRPGQTTNGYTF. For the CDR3, the DNA is TGTGCCAGTAGTAGGCCGGGACAGACAACTAATGGCTACACCTTC.

This chain links TRBV6-1 with TRBJ1-6; the match to TRBD1 covers 7 bases. This CDR3 has 14 residues. The V segment lost 4 bases and the J segment 9 bases; nucleotides outside the gene matches: 6. The germline V gene has CDR1 MNHNS and CDR2 SASEGT. The CDR3 bases are TGTGCCAGCAGTGTAGGAGGGGGCGGTTCACCCCTCCACTTT. It yields the protein CASSVGGGGSPLHF.

CDR3 residues: CASTLAAGGVYEQYF. In DNA form, the CDR3 reads TGTGCCAGTACCTTAGCCGCGGGAGGAGTGTACGAGCAGTACTTC. The chain employs TRBV28 and TRBJ2-7; 8 bases line up with TRBD2. There are 15 residues in the CDR3. The V gene's germline CDR1 is MDHEN and CDR2 SYDVKM. With 9 bases clipped from V and 4 bases from J, the junction kept 14 bases outside the gene matches.

The rearrangement uses TRBV5-6 and TRBJ1-5, with TRBD1 as a possible D gene (6 bases). This CDR3 has 16 amino acids. The V end was cut by 3 bases, the J end by 6 bases, with 19 bases between. Germline lookup yields CDR1 SGHDT and CDR2 YYEEEE. For the CDR3, the DNA is TGTGCCAGCAGCTCCGCGGACGAGGGGGGAAGTCAGCCCCAGCATTTT. Protein: CASSSADEGGSQPQHF.

V is TRBV6-5 and J is TRBJ2-7, with 9 bases lining up with TRBD2. This CDR3 is built from 15 residues. V trimming: 2 bases; J trimming: 5 bases; junction bases outside the gene matches: 7. Germline-derived CDR1 and CDR2 are MNHEY and SVGAGI. CDR3 loop: CASSYGGLAFHEQYF. The CDR3 DNA follows: TGTGCCAGCAGTTACGGGGGACTAGCCTTCCACGAGCAGTACTTC.

There are a few counts of this clone. The chain couples TRBV28 to TRBJ2-7; D is unresolved. Germline CDR1 and CDR2: MDHEN and SYDVKM. V shed 2 bases and J shed 5 bases, with 7 bases lying between them. The CDR3 length is 12 residues. For the CDR3, the DNA is TGTGCCAGCAGTTTAACTCAACACGAGCAGTACTTC. Its protein product is CASSLTQHEQYF.

The rearrangement links TRBV30 to TRBJ2-5, with TRBD1 as a possible D gene (6 bases). CDR1 GTSNPN and CDR2 SVGIG come from the germline V gene (reference sequence). The CDR3 covers 15 residues. Between the trimmed V and J ends, which lost 2 bases and 5 bases, there was a span of 18 bases. Here the CDR3 reads CAWSKGNRAEETQYF. CDR3 in DNA: TGTGCCTGGAGTAAGGGAAACAGGGCGGAGGAGACCCAGTACTTC.